One sample yielded the 16 T cell receptor beta chains listed below, sequenced in a study of blood T cell repertoires in COVID-19. Using immunoSEQ multiplex PCR, the repertoire was profiled, and TCRdb retains in-frame clones only, with some absent. The table has about 87,000 clones, roughly 76% seen once; the top ten hold around 4%. What was sequenced was peripheral blood. Receptors were obtained from a woman aged 50 to 60 with acute or convalescent COVID-19.

The rearrangement uses TRBV4-1 and TRBJ1-5; TRBD1 agrees at 7 bases. Germline trimming cut 0 bases from V and 9 bases from J; bases unmatched to any gene: 5. There are 14 residues in the CDR3. Germline CDR1 MGHRA, CDR2 YSYEKL. CDR3 sequence: CASSQDRGQRPQHF. The DNA of the CDR3 is TGCGCCAGCAGCCAAGATAGGGGGCAGAGGCCCCAGCATTTT.

The rearrangement links TRBV5-1 to TRBJ2-7; TRBD1 matches 9 bases. The germline CDR1 and CDR2 sequences are SGHRS and YFSETQ. The length of the CDR3 is 15 residues. With V trimmed by 1 base and J by 1 base, 3 bases remained unmatched. The chain's CDR3 is CASSLPGTGSYEQYF. CDR3 in DNA: TGCGCCAGCAGCTTGCCCGGGACAGGGTCCTACGAGCAGTACTTC. Based on the CDR3 plus reference TRBV5-1 and TRBJ2-7, the full variable domain is KAGVTQTPRYLIKTRGQQVTLSCSPISGHRSVSWYQQTPGQGLQFLFEYFSETQRNKGNFPGRFSGRQFSNSRSEMNVSTLELGDSALYLCASSLPGTGSYEQYFGPGTRLTVT.

V gene TRBV20-1 combines with J gene TRBJ1-5; D gene ambiguous. Germline lookup yields CDR1 DFQATT and CDR2 SNEGSKA (reference sequence). CDR3 length: 15 residues. V was shortened by 3 bases and J by 1 base, with 13 bases between the two germline ends. The CDR3 nucleotides read TGCAGTGCTAGTCCGGGAGACTCCAGCAATCAGCCCCAGCATTTT. It is translated as CSASPGDSSNQPQHF.

The chain links TRBV6-5 to TRBJ2-3, with D unresolved. The ends were cut back, 0 bases at V and 4 bases at J, with 8 bases in the middle. CDR3 length: 14 residues. CDR1 is MNHEY, CDR2 SVGAGI, per germline. Written as DNA, the CDR3 is TGTGCCAGCAGTTACTCGAGATTCTCAGATACGCAGTATTTT. Its protein is CASSYSRFSDTQYF.

The table lists this clone with a count of one. The rearrangement joins TRBV19 to TRBJ2-5; D not certain. With 1 base removed from V and 5 bases from J, the gap between germline ends came to 11 bases. Germline V gene lookup returns CDR1 LNHDA and CDR2 SQIVND (reference sequence). This CDR3 comprises 14 residues. In DNA, the CDR3 is TGTGCCAGTAGTATAGGCGGAATACGGGAGACCCAGTACTTC. It encodes CASSIGGIRETQYF.

V gene TRBV6-5 combines with J gene TRBJ1-1, with 7 bases matching TRBD1. Germline assignment: CDR1 MNHEY and CDR2 SVGAGI. The J segment lost 1 base and the V segment lost 5 bases, leaving 4 bases of the junction unmatched. This CDR3 is 14 amino acids long. The CDR3 here is CASSPNRGNTEAFF. The CDR3 bases are TGTGCCAGCAGTCCCAACAGGGGGAACACTGAAGCTTTCTTT.

This chain links TRBV28 with TRBJ1-6; 7 positions agree with TRBD1. The CDR3 extends over 14 amino acids. Germline lookup yields CDR1 MDHEN and CDR2 SYDVKM. V lost 7 bases to trimming and J lost 10 bases; unmatched junction nucleotides: 10. The CDR3 nucleotides are TGTGCCAGCAAAGCGGGAGGGGGCGTCTCACCCCTCCACTTT. Translated: CASKAGGGVSPLHF.

V usage is TRBV5-1 and J usage is TRBJ2-2; D is possibly TRBD1 (7 bases). V was cut by 1 base and J by 7 bases, with 11 bases left in between. This CDR3 has 14 amino acids. Germline CDR1 and CDR2: SGHRS and YFSETQ. CDR3 in DNA: TGCGCCAGCAGCTTGAACCAGGGGGGCGGGGAGCTGTTTTTT. The encoded protein is CASSLNQGGGELFF.

This clone occurred once. V gene TRBV27 combines with J gene TRBJ1-6; tentative D call: TRBD1 (6 bases). Trimming cost V 5 bases and J 8 bases, with 19 bases left between them. The germline V gene has CDR1 MNHEY and CDR2 SMNVEV (reference sequence). This CDR3 comprises 16 residues. The CDR3 region has the DNA TGTGCCAGCAGTCCTAAGGGCGGCAGGGGCTATTCACCCCTCCACTTT. Amino acids: CASSPKGGRGYSPLHF.

This chain connects TRBV5-1 to TRBJ2-1; TRBD2 aligns across 7 bases. The CDR3 spans 16 residues. Trimming took 0 bases from V and 0 from J; bases not matched to a gene: 3. Germline V gene sequence: CDR1 SGHRS, CDR2 YFSETQ. The CDR3 bases are TGCGCCAGCAGCTTGGTGCGGGGGAGCTCCTACAATGAGCAGTTCTTC. Protein product: CASSLVRGSSYNEQFF.

The gene calls are TRBV28 and TRBJ1-2, with a weak D call TRBD1 (5 bases). The CDR3 loop spans 13 amino acids. Between the trimmed V and J ends, which lost 8 bases and 4 bases, there was a span of 14 bases. Per germline, CDR1 MDHEN and CDR2 SYDVKM. This CDR3 is CASRTGGTYGYTF. CDR3 DNA: TGTGCCAGCCGCACAGGAGGGACCTATGGCTACACCTTC.

DNA of the CDR3: TGTGCCAGCAGTGACGGACAGGAGGGAAACACCATATATTTT. It codes for CASSDGQEGNTIYF. The V call is TRBV6-1, the J call TRBJ1-3, with TRBD1 matching over 7 bases. This CDR3 has 14 residues. With 3 bases clipped from V and 4 bases from J, the junction kept 3 bases outside the gene matches. Per germline, CDR1 MNHNS and CDR2 SASEGT.

The rearrangement uses TRBV5-4 and TRBJ2-2, with a possible D match to TRBD2 (6 bases). The CDR3 runs 14 residues. The germline V gene encodes CDR1 SGHNT and CDR2 YYREEE (reference sequence). Trimming left V 5 bases short and J 7 bases short, with 15 bases between. As DNA, the CDR3 is TGTGCCAGCAGACCCTTAGGGGAGGTCGGGGAGCTGTTTTTT. This sequence encodes CASRPLGEVGELFF.

The rearrangement links TRBV6-2 or TRBV6-3 to TRBJ2-2; D possibly corresponds to TRBD1 (5 bases). The V end was cut by 6 bases, the J end by 4 bases, with 12 bases between. This CDR3 spans 14 amino acids. Germline V CDR1 and CDR2: MNHEY, SVGEGT. The DNA of the CDR3 is TGTGCCAGCAGCCCCTGGGGCCTCACCGGGGAGCTGTTTTTT. It translates to CASSPWGLTGELFF.

In DNA form, the CDR3 reads TGTGCCAGTAGTCCGAGAGACAGGGGGGTTGAAGCTTTCTTT. Residues: CASSPRDRGVEAFF. The rearrangement uses TRBV19 and TRBJ1-1, with 9 bases fitting TRBD1. The CDR3 contains 14 residues. V shed 5 bases and J 7 bases; nucleotides not matched to a gene: 8. Germline values: CDR1 LNHDA, CDR2 SQIVND (reference sequence).

J is TRBJ1-5 and V is TRBV15, with a weak D call TRBD1 (5 bases). Germline V CDR1 and CDR2: LNHNV, YYDKDF (reference sequence). There are 15 residues in the CDR3. V gave up 0 bases and J gave up 9 bases, with 15 bases separating them. The CDR3 here is CATSRDRGGIAPQHF. The DNA for the CDR3 is TGTGCCACCAGCAGAGATCGGGGGGGTATCGCGCCCCAGCATTTT.